This T cell receptor (beta chain) is drawn from a study of blood T cells in healthy people across ages. Findings of the study overall: Per million T cells, the diversity of TCR beta decreased roughly linearly as age advanced. Estimates drawn from one million T cells were deemed to understate diversity.

Peripheral blood samples of 9 to 10 milliliters were drawn from each donor. This clonotype came up a few times. Its antigen is unidentified. A sample-barcoded 5' primer and a J-beta primer mix were used in a second PCR of about 7 to 12 cycles. TCRdb reanalysed the 5' RACE reads using MiXCR and keeps one entry per CDR3 protein. The sample holds fewer than 2 million distinct CDR3 sequences, about 39% seen once. The CDR3 sequence is 15 residues long. Germline loops: CDR1 LGHDT, CDR2 YNNKEL (reference sequence). The V and J ends lost 1 base and 7 bases, in that order; junction bases with no gene match: 5. The sequenced sample consisted of blood. V usage is TRBV3-1 and J usage is TRBJ1-2, with TRBD1 identical over 11 bases. This receptor was taken from a human donor in good health. CDR3 loop: CASSQAGQGARGYTF. CDR3 DNA: TGTGCCAGCAGCCAAGCTGGACAGGGGGCGCGTGGCTACACCTTC.